Given below is one T cell receptor beta chain in context. Its antigen is as yet unknown. The data were taken from a study of identical twins. General study points: Whereas memory repertoires showed no such difference, abundant cord blood beta clonotypes carried fewer insertions.

Via MiXCR, TCRdb re-called the 5' RACE reads, giving one row per CDR3 protein. Altogether a few hundred thousand distinct CDR3 sequences are present, around a sixth being singletons, with the ten largest covering 10% to 15%. This CDR3 spans 13 amino acids. Trimming cost V 1 base and J 6 bases, with 9 bases left between them. Specimen: naive T cells sorted from blood. The receptor was isolated from a man over 45 in good health. V gene TRBV12-3 or TRBV12-4 combines with J gene TRBJ2-5; D remains unclear. CDR3 in DNA: TGTGCCAGCAGTTTAGTGGGCTTGAAGACCCAGTACTTC. Translation: CASSLVGLKTQYF.